Here is one T cell receptor beta chain with its context. This sample stems from a study of siplizumab effects on memory and regulatory T cells. TCRdb keeps only in-frame clones here, not all; method: immunoSEQ multiplex PCR. The data show around 100,000 clones, approximately 93% seen once. The V end lost 2 bases, the J end lost 6 bases, and 18 bases lay between the germline ends. Germline V gene data show CDR1 as GTSNPN and CDR2 as SVGIG (reference sequence). This CDR3 spans 15 amino acids. The chain is built from TRBV30 and TRBJ2-3; possible D gene TRBD1, 6 bases. The sequence was collected from a human donor in good health. Source material: non-Treg CD4+ T cells sorted from blood. The CDR3 DNA reads TGTGCCTGGAGTCACAGGGCGGCAGGCCGCGATACGCAGTATTTT. Translating it yields CAWSHRAAGRDTQYF.